The TCR beta chain described here comes from a study of regulatory T cells in long-lasting Graves disease. About the study: Persistent Graves' disease required over 5 years of antithyroid drugs and positive TSH receptor antibodies.

Documented time point: persistent/refractory GD, antithyroid drugs over 5 years with positive TRAb. After RNA was extracted from PBMCs, the TCR library was made from it. The length of the CDR3 is 14 residues. Germline CDR1 and CDR2: MDHEN and SYDVKM. V lost 3 bases and J lost 4, with 10 bases in between. Relying on iRepertoire HTBI primers and Arm-PCR of CDR3 regions, the team built TCR beta libraries. TCRdb itself ran the multiplex PCR reads through MiXCR, one entry per CDR3 protein. The table shows a few hundred thousand distinct CDR3 sequences, with 23% occurring only once. The material was peripheral blood mononuclear cells (PBMCs), obtained when the disease was refractory, from a patient treated with antithyroid drugs. J is TRBJ2-1 and V is TRBV28; no reliable D call. The TCR sequence derives from a woman in her forties with Graves disease. Written as DNA, the CDR3 is TGTGCCAGCAGTTTTAGAGAAGCTTACAATGAGCAGTTCTTC. Its translation is CASSFREAYNEQFF.